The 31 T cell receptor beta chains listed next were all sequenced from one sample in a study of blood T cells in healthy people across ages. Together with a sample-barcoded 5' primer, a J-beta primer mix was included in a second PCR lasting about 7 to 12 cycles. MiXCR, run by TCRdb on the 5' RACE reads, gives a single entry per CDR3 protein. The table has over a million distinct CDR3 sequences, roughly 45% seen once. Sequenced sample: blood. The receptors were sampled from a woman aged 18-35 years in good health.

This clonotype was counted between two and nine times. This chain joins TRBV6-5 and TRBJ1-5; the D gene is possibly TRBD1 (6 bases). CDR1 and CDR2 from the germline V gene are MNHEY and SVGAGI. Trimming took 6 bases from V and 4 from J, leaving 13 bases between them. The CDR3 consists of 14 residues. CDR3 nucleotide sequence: TGTGCCAGCAGCCACGGGACACCAAATCAGCCCCAGCATTTT. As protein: CASSHGTPNQPQHF.

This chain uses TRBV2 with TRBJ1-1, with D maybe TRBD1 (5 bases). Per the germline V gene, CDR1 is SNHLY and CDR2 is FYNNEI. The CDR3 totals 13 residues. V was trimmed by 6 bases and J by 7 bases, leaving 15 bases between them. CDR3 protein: CASSKEPDSEAFF. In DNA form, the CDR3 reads TGTGCCAGCAGCAAAGAACCCGACAGTGAAGCTTTCTTT.

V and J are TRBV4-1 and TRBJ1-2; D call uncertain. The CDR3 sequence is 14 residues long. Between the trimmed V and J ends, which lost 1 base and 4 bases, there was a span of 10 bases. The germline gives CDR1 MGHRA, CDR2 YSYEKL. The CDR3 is CASSQVQRSYGYTF. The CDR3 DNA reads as TGCGCCAGCAGCCAAGTTCAACGGTCCTATGGCTACACCTTC.

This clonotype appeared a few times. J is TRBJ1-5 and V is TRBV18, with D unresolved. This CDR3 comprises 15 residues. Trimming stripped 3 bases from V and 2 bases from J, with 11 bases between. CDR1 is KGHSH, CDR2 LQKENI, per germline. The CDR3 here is CASSPQGTGNQPQHF. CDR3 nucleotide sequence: TGTGCCAGCTCACCGCAAGGCACAGGCAATCAGCCCCAGCATTTT. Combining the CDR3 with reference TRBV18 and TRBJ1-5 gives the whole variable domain NAGVMQNPRHLVRRRGQEARLRCSPMKGHSHVYWYRQLPEEGLKFMVYLQKENIIDESGMPKERFSAEFPKEGPSILRIQQVVRGDSAAYFCASSPQGTGNQPQHFGDGTRLSIL.

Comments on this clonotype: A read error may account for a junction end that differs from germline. CDR3 DNA: TGTGCCAGCATTGAAAGCGGGGGAAGCAACAATGAGCAGTACTTC. Its protein is CASIESGGSNNEQYF. V is TRBV6-1 and J is TRBJ2-5; 8 nucleotides align to TRBD2. Germline CDR1 MNHNS, CDR2 SASEGT. The CDR3 has 15 amino acids.

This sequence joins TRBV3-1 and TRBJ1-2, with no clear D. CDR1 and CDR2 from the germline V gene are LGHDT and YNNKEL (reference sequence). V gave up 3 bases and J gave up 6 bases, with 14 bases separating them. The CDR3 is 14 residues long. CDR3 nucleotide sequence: TGTGCCAGCAGCCACCTGGACCCTACCGATGGCTACACCTTC. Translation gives CASSHLDPTDGYTF.

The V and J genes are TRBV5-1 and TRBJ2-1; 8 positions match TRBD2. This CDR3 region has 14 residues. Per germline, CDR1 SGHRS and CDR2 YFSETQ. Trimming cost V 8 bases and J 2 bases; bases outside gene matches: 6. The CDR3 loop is CASTGTSAYNEQFF. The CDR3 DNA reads TGCGCCAGTACCGGGACTAGTGCCTACAATGAGCAGTTCTTC.

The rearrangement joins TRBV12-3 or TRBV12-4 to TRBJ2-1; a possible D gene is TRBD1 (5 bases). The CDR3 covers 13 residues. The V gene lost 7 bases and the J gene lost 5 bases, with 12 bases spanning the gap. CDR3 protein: CASKTRVDNEQFF. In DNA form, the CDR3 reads TGTGCCAGCAAGACCAGGGTGGACAATGAGCAGTTCTTC.

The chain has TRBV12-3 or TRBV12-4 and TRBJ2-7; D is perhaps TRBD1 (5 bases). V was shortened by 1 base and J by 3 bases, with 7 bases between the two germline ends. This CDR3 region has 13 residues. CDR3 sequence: CASSLGTIYEQYF. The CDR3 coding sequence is TGTGCCAGCAGTTTAGGGACAATCTACGAGCAGTACTTC.

CDR3 in amino acids: CASSLGGTGIYEQYF. The CDR3 DNA follows: TGCGCCAGCAGCTTGGGAGGGACAGGGATCTACGAGCAGTACTTC. The chain carries TRBV5-1 and TRBJ2-7; TRBD1 matches 9 bases. This CDR3 is 15 amino acids long. CDR1 is SGHRS and CDR2 is YFSETQ in the germline V gene. Trimming took 0 bases from V and 3 from J; bases not matched to a gene: 4.

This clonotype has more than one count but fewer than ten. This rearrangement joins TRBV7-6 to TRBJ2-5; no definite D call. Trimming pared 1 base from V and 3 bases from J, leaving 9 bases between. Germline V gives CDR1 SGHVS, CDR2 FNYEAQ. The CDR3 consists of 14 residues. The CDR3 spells CASSLVLGEETQYF. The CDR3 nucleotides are TGTGCCAGCAGCTTAGTACTTGGGGAAGAGACCCAGTACTTC. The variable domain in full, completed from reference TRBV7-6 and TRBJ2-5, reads GAGVSQSPRYKVTKRGQDVALRCDPISGHVSLYWYRQALGQGPEFLTYFNYEAQQDKSGLPNDRFSAERPEGSISTLTIQRTEQRDSAMYRCASSLVLGEETQYFGPGTRLLVL.

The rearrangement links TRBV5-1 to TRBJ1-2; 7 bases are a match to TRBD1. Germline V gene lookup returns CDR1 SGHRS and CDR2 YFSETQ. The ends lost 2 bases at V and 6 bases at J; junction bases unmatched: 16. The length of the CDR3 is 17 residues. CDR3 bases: TGCGCCAGCAGCTTCCGACAGGGAAGCGCCCTAATCCATGGCTACACCTTC. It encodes CASSFRQGSALIHGYTF.

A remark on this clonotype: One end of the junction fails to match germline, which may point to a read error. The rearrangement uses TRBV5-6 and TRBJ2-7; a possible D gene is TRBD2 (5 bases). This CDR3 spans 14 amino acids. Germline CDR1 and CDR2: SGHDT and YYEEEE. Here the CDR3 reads CANSLEALLDEQYF. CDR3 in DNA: TGTGCCAACAGCTTGGAGGCACTTCTAGACGAGCAGTACTTC.

The CDR3 DNA is TGTGCCAGCAGCCACACTTGGGGGCGGGGGGCCACAGATACGCAGTATTTT. Its protein is CASSHTWGRGATDTQYF. The J gene is TRBJ2-3, the V gene TRBV6-1; 8 bases are shared with TRBD2. V was clipped by 6 bases and J by 2 bases; unmatched bases: 13. Germline V gene data show CDR1 as MNHNS and CDR2 as SASEGT. This CDR3 contains 17 residues.

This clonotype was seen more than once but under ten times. CDR3 residues: CASRSGGTNTEAFF. The CDR3 nucleotides read TGTGCCAGCAGGTCCGGCGGGACAAACACTGAAGCTTTCTTT. The rearrangement links TRBV5-5 to TRBJ1-1; perhaps TRBD1 as D (6 bases). The germline V gene has CDR1 SGHKS and CDR2 YYEKEE (reference sequence). The ends were cut back, 5 bases at V and 2 bases at J, with 13 bases in the middle. There are 14 residues in the CDR3.

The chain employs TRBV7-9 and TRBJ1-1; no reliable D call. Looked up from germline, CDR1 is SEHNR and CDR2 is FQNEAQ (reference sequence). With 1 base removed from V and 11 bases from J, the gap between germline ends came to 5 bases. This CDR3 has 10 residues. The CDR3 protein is CASSLGAAFF. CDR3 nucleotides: TGTGCCAGCAGCTTAGGGGCCGCTTTCTTT.

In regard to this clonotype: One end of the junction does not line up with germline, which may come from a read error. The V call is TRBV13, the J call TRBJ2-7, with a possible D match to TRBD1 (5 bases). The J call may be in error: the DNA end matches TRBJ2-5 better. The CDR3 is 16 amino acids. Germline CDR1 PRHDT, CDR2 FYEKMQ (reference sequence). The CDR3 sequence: CARSSLARDGSETQYF. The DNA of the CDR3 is TGTGCCAGAAGCTCCCTGGCCAGGGATGGCTCGGAGACCCAGTACTTC.

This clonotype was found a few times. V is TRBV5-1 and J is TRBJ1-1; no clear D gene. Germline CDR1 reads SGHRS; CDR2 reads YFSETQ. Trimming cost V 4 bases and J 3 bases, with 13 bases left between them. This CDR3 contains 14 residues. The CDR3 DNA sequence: TGCGCCAGCAGCGGTCCTGCGCGAGACACTGAAGCTTTCTTT. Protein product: CASSGPARDTEAFF. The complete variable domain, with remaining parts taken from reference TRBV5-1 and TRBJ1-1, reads KAGVTQTPRYLIKTRGQQVTLSCSPISGHRSVSWYQQTPGQGLQFLFEYFSETQRNKGNFPGRFSGRQFSNSRSEMNVSTLELGDSALYLCASSGPARDTEAFFGQGTRLTVV.

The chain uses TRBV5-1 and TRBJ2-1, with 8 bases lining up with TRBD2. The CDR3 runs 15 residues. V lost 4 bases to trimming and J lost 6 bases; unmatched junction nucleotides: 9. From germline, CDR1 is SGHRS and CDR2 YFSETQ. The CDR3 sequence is CASSRGLAQLNEQFF. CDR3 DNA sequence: TGCGCCAGCAGCCGCGGACTAGCCCAACTCAATGAGCAGTTCTTC.

The CDR3 DNA is TGTGCCAGCAGCTTACCTCTGGGACAGGGATACGAGCAGTACTTC. It encodes CASSLPLGQGYEQYF. The V gene is TRBV7-9, the J gene TRBJ2-5, with 9 bases aligning to TRBD1. The assigned J gene may be wrong: the sequence end matches TRBJ2-7 better. This CDR3 is built from 15 residues. Germline lookup yields CDR1 SEHNR and CDR2 FQNEAQ (reference sequence).

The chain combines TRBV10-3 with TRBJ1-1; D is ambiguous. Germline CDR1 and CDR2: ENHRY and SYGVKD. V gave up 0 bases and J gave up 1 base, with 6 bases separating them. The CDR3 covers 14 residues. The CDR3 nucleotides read TGTGCCATCAGTGAGTCGAGGAGGAACACTGAAGCTTTCTTT. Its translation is CAISESRRNTEAFF.

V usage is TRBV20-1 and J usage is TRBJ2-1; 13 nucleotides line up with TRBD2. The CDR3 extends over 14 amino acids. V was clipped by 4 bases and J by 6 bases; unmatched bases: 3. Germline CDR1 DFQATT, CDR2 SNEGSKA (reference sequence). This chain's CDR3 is CSAKGLAGSNEQFF. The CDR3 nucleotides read TGCAGTGCTAAGGGACTAGCGGGGTCCAATGAGCAGTTCTTC.

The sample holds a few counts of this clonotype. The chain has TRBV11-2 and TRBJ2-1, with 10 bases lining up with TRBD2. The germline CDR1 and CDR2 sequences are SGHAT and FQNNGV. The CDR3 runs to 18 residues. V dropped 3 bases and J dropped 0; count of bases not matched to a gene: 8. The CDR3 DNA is TGTGCCAGCAGCTTTCGAACTAGCGGGGCGAGCTCCTACAATGAGCAGTTCTTC. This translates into CASSFRTSGASSYNEQFF.

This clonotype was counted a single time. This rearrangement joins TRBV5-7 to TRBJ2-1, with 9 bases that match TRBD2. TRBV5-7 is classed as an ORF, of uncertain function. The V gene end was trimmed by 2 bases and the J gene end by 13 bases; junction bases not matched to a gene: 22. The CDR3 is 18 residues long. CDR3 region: CASSFFIAGEGTGETQFF. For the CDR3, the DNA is TGTGCCAGCAGCTTCTTTATAGCGGGAGAGGGCACGGGTGAGACCCAGTTCTTC.

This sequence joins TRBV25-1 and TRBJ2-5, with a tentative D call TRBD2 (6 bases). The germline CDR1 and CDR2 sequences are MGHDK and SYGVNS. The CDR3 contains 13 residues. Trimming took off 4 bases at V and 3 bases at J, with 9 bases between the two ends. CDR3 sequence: CASSGRAEETQYF. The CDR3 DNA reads TGTGCCAGCAGTGGGAGGGCGGAAGAGACCCAGTACTTC.

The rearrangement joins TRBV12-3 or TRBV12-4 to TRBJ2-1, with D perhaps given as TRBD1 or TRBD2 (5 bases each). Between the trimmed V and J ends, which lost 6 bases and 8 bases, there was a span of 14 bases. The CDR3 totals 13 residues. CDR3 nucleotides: TGTGCCAGCAGGGGACCTTCAGGCGATGAGCAGTTCTTC. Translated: CASRGPSGDEQFF.

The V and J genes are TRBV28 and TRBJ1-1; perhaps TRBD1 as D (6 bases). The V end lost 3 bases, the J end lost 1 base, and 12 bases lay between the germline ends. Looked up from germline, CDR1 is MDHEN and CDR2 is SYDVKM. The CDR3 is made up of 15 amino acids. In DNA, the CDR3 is TGTGCCAGCAGTTTGGGACACCCCCAGAACACTGAAGCTTTCTTT. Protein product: CASSLGHPQNTEAFF.

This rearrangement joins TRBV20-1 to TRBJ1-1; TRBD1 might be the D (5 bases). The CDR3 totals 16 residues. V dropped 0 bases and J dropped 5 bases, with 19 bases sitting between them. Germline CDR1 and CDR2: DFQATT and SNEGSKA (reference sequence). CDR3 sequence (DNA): TGCAGTGCTAGAGATCTCCGGCGTGGCCGGGGGACTGAAGCTTTCTTT. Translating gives CSARDLRRGRGTEAFF.

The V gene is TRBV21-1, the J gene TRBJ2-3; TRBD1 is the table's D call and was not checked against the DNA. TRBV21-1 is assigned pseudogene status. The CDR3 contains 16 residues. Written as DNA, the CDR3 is TGTGCCAGCAGCATCTTCGGGCCGCGCCCCCCAGATACGCAGTATTTT. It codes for CASSIFGPRPPDTQYF.

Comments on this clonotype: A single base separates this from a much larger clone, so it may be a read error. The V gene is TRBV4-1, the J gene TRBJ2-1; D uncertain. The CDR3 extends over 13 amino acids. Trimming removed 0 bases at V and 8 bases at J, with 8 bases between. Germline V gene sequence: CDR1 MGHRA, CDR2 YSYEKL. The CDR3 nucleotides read TGCGCCAGCAGCCAAGAAGGAAGGGATGAGCAGTTCTTC. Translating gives CASSQEGRDEQFF.

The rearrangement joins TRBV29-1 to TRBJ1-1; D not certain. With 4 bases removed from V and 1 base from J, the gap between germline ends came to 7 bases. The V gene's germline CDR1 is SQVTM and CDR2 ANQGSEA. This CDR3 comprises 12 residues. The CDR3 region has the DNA TGCAGCGTTGGATGGCAGAACACTGAAGCTTTCTTT. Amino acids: CSVGWQNTEAFF.